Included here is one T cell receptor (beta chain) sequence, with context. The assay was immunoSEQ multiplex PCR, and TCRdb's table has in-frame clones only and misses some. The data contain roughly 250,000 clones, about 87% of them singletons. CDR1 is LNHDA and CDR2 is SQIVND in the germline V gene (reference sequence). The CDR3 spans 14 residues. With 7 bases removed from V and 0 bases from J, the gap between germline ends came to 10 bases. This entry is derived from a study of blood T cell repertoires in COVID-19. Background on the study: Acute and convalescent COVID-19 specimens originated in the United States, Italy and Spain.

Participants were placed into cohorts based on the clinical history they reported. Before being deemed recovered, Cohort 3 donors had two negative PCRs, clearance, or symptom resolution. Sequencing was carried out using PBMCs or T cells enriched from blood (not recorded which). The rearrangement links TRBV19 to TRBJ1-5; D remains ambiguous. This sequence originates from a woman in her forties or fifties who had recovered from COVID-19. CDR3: CASTQVYSNQPQHF. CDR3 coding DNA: TGTGCCAGTACTCAGGTTTATAGCAATCAGCCCCAGCATTTT.